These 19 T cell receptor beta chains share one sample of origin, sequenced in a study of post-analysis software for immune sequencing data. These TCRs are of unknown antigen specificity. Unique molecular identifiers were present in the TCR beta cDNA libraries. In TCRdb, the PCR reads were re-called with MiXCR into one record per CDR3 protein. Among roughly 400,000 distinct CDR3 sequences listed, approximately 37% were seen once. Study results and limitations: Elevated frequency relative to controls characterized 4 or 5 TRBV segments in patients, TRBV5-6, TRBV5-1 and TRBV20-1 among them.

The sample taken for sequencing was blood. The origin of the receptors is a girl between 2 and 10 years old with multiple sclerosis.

CDR3 nucleotide sequence: TGTGCCATCCAAAAAAATAGGGACAATGAGCAGTTCTTC. Protein: CAIQKNRDNEQFF. This chain uses TRBV6-6 with TRBJ2-1, with D uncertain. V lost 10 bases and J 5 bases, leaving 15 bases between the germline ends. Germline-derived CDR1 and CDR2 are MNHNY and SVGAGI (reference sequence). CDR3 size: 13 residues.

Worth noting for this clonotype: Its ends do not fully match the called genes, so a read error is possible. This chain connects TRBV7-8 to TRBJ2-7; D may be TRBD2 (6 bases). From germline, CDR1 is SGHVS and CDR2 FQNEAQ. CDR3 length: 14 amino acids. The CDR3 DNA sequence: TGTGCTAGCAGCCCCTCTACGGGGGCCTACGAGCAGTACTTC. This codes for CASSPSTGAYEQYF.

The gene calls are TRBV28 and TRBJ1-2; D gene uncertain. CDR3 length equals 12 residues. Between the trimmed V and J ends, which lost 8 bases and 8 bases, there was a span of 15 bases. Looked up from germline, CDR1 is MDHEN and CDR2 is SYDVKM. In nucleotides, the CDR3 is TGTGCCAGCGGAGGGAACTCGCTCGGCTACACCTTC. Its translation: CASGGNSLGYTF.

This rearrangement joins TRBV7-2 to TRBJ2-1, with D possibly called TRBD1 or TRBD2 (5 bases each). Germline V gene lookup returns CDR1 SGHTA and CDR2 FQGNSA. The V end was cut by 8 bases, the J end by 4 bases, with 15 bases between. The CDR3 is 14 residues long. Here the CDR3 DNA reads TGTGCCAGCCTGCCCTGGGACGGATACAATGAGCAGTTCTTC. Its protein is CASLPWDGYNEQFF.

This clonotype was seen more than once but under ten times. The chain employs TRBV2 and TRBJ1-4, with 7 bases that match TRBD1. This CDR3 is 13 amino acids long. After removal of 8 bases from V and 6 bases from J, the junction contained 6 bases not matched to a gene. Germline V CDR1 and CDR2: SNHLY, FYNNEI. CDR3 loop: CASRRQGYEKLFF. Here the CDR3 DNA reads TGTGCCAGCCGCCGACAGGGCTATGAAAAACTGTTTTTT.

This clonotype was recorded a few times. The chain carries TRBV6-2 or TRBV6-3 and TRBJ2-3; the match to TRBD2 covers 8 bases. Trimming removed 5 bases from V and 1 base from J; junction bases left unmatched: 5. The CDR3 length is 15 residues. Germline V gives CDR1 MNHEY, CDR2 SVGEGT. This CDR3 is CASSPAGAGTDTQYF. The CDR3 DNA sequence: TGTGCCAGCAGTCCAGCGGGAGCGGGCACAGATACGCAGTATTTT.

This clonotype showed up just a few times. The CDR3 coding sequence is TGTGCCAGCAGTCTCCTAACAGAAGATAGCAATCAGCCCCAGCATTTT. Encoded protein: CASSLLTEDSNQPQHF. The chain is built from TRBV2 and TRBJ1-5; D ambiguous. This CDR3 comprises 16 residues. Germline V gene lookup returns CDR1 SNHLY and CDR2 FYNNEI. Trimming removed 5 bases from V and 0 bases from J, with 14 bases in between. Full variable domain (rest looked up from reference TRBV2 and TRBJ1-5): EPEVTQTPSHQVTQMGQEVILRCVPISNHLYFYWYRQILGQKVEFLVSFYNNEISEKSEIFDDQFSVERPDGSNFTLKIRSTKLEDSAMYFCASSLLTEDSNQPQHFGDGTRLSIL.

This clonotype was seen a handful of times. The CDR3 coding sequence is TGCGCCAGCAGCCCGGGGGGCTCTGGGGCCAACGTCCTGACTTTC. It is translated as CASSPGGSGANVLTF. This rearrangement joins TRBV5-1 to TRBJ2-6; 7 nucleotides match TRBD2. The V gene end was trimmed by 4 bases and the J gene end by 0 bases; junction bases not matched to a gene: 1. The CDR3 is 15 amino acids. The germline V gene encodes CDR1 SGHRS and CDR2 YFSETQ. Together with reference TRBV5-1 and TRBJ2-6, the CDR3 gives the full variable domain: KAGVTQTPRYLIKTRGQQVTLSCSPISGHRSVSWYQQTPGQGLQFLFEYFSETQRNKGNFPGRFSGRQFSNSRSEMNVSTLELGDSALYLCASSPGGSGANVLTFGAGSRLTVL.

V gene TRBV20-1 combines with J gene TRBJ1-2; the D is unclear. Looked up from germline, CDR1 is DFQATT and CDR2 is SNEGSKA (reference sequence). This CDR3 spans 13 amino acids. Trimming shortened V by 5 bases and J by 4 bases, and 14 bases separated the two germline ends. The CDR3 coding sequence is TGCAGTGCTTTTTTCTTTGACATCTATGGCTACACCTTC. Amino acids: CSAFFFDIYGYTF.

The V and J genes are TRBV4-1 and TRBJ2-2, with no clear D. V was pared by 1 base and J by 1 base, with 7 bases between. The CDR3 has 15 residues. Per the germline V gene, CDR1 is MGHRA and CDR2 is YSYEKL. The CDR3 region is CASSQVAGNTGELFF. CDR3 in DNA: TGCGCCAGCAGCCAAGTGGCCGGGAACACCGGGGAGCTGTTTTTT.

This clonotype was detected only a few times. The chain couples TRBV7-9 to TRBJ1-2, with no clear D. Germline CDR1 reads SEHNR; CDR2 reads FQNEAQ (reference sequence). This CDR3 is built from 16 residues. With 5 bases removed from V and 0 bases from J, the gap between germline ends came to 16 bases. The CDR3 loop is CASSPFPRSSNYGYTF. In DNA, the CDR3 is TGTGCCAGCAGCCCTTTCCCGCGGTCTTCTAACTATGGCTACACCTTC.

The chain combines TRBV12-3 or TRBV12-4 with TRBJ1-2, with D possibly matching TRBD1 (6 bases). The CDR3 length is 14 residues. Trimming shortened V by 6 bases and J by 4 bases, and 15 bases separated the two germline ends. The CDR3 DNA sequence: TGTGCCAGCAGCGAAAACAGGGCCCTCTATGGCTACACCTTC. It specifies CASSENRALYGYTF.

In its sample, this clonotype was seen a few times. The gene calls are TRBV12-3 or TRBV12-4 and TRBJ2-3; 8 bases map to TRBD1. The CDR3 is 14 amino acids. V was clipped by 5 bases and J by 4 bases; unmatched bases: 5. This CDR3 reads CASSPQGAADTQYF. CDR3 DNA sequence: TGTGCCAGCAGTCCGCAGGGGGCCGCAGATACGCAGTATTTT.

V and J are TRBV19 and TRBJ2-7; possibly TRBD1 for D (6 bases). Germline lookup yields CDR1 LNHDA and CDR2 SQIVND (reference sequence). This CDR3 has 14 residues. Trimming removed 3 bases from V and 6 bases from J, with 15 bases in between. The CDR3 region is CASSIRGGQGEQYF. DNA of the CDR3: TGTGCCAGTAGTATCCGTGGGGGCCAGGGCGAGCAGTACTTC.

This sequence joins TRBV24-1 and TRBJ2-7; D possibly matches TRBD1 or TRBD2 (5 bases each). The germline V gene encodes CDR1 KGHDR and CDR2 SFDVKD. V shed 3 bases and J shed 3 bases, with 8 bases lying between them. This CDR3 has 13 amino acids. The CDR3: CATSDGTLYEQYF. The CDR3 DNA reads TGTGCCACCAGTGATGGGACGCTCTACGAGCAGTACTTC.

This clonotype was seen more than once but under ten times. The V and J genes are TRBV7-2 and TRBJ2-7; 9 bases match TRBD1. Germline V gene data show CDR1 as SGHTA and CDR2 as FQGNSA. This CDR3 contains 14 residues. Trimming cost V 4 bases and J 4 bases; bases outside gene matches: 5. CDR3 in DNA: TGTGCCAGCAGCTCCACCGGGACAGGGTACGAGCAGTACTTC. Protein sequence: CASSSTGTGYEQYF.

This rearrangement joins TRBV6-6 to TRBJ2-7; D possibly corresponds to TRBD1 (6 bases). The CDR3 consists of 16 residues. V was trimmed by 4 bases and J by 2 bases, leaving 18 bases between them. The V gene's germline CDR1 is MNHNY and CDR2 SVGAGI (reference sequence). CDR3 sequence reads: CASSFFPGYRAYEQYF. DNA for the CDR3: TGTGCCAGCAGTTTCTTTCCGGGATACAGGGCCTACGAGCAGTACTTC.

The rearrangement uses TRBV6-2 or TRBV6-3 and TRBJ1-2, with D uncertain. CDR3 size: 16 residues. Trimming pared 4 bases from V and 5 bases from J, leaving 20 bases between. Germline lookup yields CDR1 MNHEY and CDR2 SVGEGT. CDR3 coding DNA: TGTGCCAGCAGTTTTCCGCCGGTGAGCGCTGGATATGGCTACACCTTC. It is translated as CASSFPPVSAGYGYTF.

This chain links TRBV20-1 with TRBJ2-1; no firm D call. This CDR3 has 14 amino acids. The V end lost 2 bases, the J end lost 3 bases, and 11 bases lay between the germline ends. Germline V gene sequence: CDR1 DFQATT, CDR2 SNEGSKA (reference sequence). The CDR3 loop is CSARHPSFYNEQFF. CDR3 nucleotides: TGCAGTGCTAGACACCCATCATTCTACAATGAGCAGTTCTTC.